The T cell receptor beta chain described here comes from a study of CD8+CD57+ T cells in acquired aplastic anemia. Study summary: Across the sorted CD4+ and CD8+ cells, DNA amounts averaged roughly 3 ug. Overall study results and limits: Nearly 30 was the count of CD8+ CDR3 sequences that patients shared with controls. Controls did not differ significantly from patients in CD8+ Simpson's diversity.

Germline assignment: CDR1 MGHDK and CDR2 SYGVNS. CDR3 length equals 17 residues. V shed 2 bases and J shed 3 bases, with 17 bases lying between them. With regard to this clonotype: Its target is unknown.

Genomic DNA served as template for TCR beta VDJ and CDR3 profiling. One entry per CDR3 protein, called by TCRdb with MiXCR from the reads. The repertoire holds about 190,000 distinct CDR3 sequences, around 50% seen once, with 16% in the top ten. The chain has TRBV25-1 and TRBJ1-3; D remains ambiguous. This TCR was sampled from a human donor in good health, serving as a control. What was sequenced was sorted CD4+, CD8+, or CD8+CD57+ T cells (not recorded which) from PBMCs. In DNA, the CDR3 is TGTGCCAGCAGTGAACCCGTGGGGAAGGGTGTTGGAAACACCATATATTTT. Amino acid sequence: CASSEPVGKGVGNTIYF.